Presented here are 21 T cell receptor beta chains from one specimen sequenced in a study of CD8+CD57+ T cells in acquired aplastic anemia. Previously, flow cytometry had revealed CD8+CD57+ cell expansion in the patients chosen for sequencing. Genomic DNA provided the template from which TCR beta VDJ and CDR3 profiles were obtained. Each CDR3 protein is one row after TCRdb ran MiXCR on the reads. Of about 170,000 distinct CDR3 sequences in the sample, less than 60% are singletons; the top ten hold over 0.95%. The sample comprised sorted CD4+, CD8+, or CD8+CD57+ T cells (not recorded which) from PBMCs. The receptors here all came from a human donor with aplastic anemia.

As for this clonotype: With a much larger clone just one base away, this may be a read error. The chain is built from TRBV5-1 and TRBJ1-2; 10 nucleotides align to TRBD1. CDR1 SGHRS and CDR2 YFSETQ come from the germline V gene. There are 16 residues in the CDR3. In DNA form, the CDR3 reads TGCGCCAGCAGCTTGGGTCCCGGGACAGGGGTGAATGGCCACACCTTC. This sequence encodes CASSLGPGTGVNGHTF.

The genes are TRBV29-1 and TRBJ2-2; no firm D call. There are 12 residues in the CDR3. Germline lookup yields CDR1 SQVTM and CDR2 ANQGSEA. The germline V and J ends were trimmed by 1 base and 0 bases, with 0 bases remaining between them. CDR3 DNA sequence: TGCAGCGTTGAAGCGAACACCGGGGAGCTGTTTTTT. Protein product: CSVEANTGELFF.

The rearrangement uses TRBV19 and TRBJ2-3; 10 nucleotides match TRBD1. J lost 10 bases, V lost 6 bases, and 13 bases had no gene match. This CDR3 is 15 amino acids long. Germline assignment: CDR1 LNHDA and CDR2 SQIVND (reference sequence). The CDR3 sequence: CASSLVGQGLSAQYF. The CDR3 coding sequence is TGTGCCAGTAGCCTCGTGGGACAGGGGTTGAGTGCGCAGTATTTT.

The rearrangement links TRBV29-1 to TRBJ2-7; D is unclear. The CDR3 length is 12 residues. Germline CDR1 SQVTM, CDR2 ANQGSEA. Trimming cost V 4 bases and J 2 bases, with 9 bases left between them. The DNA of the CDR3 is TGCAGCGTTGCCGGTTCCGCCTACGAGCAGTACTTC. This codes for CSVAGSAYEQYF.

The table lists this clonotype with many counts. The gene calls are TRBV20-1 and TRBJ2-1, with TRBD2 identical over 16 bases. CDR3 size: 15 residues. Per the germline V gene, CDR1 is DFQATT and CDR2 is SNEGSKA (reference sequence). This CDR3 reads CSLRGTSGGANEQFF. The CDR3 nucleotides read TGCAGCCTACGAGGGACTAGCGGGGGGGCCAATGAGCAGTTCTTC.

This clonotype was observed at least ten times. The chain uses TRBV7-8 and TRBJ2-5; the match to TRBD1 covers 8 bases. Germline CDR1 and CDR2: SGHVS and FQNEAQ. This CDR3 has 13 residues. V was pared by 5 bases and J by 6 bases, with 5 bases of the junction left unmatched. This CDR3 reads CASSKDRGQTQYF. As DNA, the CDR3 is TGTGCCAGCAGCAAAGACAGGGGCCAGACCCAGTACTTC.

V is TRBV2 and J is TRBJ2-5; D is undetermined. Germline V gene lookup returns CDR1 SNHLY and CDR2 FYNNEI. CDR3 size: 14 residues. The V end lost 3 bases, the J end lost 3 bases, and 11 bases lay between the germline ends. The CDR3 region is CASSDEDAEETQYF. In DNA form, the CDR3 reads TGTGCCAGCAGTGATGAGGACGCCGAAGAGACCCAGTACTTC.

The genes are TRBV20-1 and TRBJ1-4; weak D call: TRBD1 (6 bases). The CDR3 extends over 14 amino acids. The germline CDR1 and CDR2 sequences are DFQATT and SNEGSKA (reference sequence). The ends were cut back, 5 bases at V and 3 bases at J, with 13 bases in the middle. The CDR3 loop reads CSAPYRVPNEKLFF. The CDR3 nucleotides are TGCAGTGCTCCGTACAGGGTTCCTAATGAAAAACTGTTTTTT.

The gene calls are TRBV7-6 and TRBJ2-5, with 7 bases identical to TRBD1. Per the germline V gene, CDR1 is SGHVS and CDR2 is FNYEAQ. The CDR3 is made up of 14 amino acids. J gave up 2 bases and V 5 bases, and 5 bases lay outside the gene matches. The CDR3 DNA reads TGTGCCAGCAGCCAGATGACAGGGCAAGAGACCCAGTACTTC. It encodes CASSQMTGQETQYF.

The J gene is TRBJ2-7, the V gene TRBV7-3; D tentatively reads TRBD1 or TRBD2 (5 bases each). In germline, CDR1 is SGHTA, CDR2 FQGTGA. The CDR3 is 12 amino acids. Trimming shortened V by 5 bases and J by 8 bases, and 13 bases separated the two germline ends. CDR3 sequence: CASSDLGVQQYF. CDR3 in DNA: TGTGCCAGCAGCGACCTGGGGGTTCAGCAGTACTTC.

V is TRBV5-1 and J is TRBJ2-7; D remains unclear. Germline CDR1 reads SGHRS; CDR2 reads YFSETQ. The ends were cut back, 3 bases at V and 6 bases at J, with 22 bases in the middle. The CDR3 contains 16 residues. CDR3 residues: CASSSLGSRGTSEQYF. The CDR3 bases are TGCGCCAGCAGCTCTCTCGGCAGCCGAGGAACCTCCGAGCAGTACTTC.

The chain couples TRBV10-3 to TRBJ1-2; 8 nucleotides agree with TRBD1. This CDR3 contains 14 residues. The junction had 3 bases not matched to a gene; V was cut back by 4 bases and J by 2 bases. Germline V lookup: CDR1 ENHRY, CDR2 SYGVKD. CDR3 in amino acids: CAISGGQENYGYTF. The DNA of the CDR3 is TGTGCCATCAGTGGGGGACAGGAAAACTATGGCTACACCTTC.

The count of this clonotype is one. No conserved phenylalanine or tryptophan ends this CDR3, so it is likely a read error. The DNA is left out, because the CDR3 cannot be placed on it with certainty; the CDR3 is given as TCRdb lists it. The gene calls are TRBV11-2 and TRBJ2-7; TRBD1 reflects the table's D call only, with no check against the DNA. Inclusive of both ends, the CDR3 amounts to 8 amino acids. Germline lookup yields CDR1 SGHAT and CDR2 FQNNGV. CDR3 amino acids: CASSPGAG.

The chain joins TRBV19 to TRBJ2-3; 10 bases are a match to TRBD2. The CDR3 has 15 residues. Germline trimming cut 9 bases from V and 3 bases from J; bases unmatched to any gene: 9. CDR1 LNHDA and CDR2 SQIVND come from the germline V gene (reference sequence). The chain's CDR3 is CASSQAGGRTDTQYF. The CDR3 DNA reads TGTGCCAGCAGTCAAGCGGGAGGGCGAACAGATACGCAGTATTTT.

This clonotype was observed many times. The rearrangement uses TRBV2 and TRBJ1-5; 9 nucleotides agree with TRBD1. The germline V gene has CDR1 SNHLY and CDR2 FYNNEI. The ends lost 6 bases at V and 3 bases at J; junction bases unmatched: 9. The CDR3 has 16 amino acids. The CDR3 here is CASSPIGDRDNQPQHF. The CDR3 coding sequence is TGTGCCAGCAGCCCCATAGGGGACAGGGACAATCAGCCCCAGCATTTT.

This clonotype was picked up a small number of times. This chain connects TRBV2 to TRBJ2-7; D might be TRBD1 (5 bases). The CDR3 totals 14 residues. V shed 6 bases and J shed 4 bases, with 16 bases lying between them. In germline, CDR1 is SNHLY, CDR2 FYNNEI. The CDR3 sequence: CASSVGAGVYEQYF. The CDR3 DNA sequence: TGTGCCAGCAGCGTAGGGGCAGGAGTGTACGAGCAGTACTTC. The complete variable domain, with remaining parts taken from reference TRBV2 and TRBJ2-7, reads EPEVTQTPSHQVTQMGQEVILRCVPISNHLYFYWYRQILGQKVEFLVSFYNNEISEKSEIFDDQFSVERPDGSNFTLKIRSTKLEDSAMYFCASSVGAGVYEQYFGPGTRLTVT.

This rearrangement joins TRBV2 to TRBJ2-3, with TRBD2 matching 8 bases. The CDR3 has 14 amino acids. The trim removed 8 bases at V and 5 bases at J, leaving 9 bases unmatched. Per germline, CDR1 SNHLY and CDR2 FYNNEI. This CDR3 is CASGPTSVRDTQYF. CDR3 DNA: TGTGCCAGCGGCCCGACTAGCGTCAGAGATACGCAGTATTTT.

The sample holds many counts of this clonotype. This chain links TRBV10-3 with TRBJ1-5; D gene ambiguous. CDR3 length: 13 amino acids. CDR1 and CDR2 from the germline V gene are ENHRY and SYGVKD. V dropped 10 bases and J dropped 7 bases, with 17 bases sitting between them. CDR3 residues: CATLQAGNQPQHF. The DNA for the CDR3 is TGTGCCACCCTTCAGGCGGGGAACCAGCCCCAGCATTTT.

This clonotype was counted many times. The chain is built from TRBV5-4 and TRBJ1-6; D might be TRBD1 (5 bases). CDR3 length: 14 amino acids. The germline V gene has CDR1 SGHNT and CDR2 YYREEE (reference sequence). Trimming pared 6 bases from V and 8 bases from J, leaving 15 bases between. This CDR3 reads CASTNGQGDSPLHF. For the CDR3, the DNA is TGTGCCAGCACAAATGGGCAGGGAGATTCACCCCTCCACTTT.

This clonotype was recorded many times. The CDR3 DNA reads as TGCGCCAGCAGCTGGTTTAGCGGGAGTAGCACAGATACGCAGTATTTT. Translating it yields CASSWFSGSSTDTQYF. The chain links TRBV5-1 to TRBJ2-3, with 9 positions matching TRBD2. CDR1 and CDR2 (germline): SGHRS, YFSETQ. The CDR3 is 16 amino acids. The J segment lost 0 bases and the V segment lost 3 bases, leaving 5 bases of the junction unmatched.

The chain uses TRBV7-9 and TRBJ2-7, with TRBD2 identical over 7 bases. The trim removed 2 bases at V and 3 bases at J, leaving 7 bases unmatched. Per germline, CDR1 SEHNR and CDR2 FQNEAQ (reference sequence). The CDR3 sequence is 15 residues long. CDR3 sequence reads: CASSLRWEGSYEQYF. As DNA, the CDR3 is TGTGCCAGCAGCTTAAGGTGGGAGGGAAGCTACGAGCAGTACTTC. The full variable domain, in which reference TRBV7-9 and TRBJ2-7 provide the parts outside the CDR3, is DTGVSQNPRHKITKRGQNVTFRCDPISEHNRLYWYRQTLGQGPEFLTYFQNEAQLEKSRLLSDRFSAERPKGSFSTLEIQRTEQGDSAMYLCASSLRWEGSYEQYFGPGTRLTVT.